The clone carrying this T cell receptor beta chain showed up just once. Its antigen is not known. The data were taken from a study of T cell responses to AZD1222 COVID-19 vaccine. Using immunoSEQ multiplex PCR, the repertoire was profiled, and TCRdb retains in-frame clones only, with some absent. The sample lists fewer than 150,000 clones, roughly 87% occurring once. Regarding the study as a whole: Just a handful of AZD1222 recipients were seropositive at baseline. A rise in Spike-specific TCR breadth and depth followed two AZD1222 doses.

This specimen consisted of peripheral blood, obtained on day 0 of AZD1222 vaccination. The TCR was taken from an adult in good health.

The CDR3 nucleotides are TGCGCCAGCAGCTCCAGTCGTGCGGGGGCTGATACGCAGTATTTT. Translating gives CASSSSRAGADTQYF. The J gene is TRBJ2-3, the V gene TRBV5-1; D possibly corresponds to TRBD2 (7 bases). The germline V gene has CDR1 SGHRS and CDR2 YFSETQ. The CDR3 totals 15 residues. V was pared by 3 bases and J by 6 bases, with 17 bases between.